The text below deals with one TCR beta chain. This sample was included in a study of blood T cell repertoires in COVID-19. About the study: T cells, B-cell-depleted T cells, or PBMCs provided the cDNA or gDNA that served as material.

Trimming stripped 8 bases from V and 1 base from J, with 11 bases between. The CDR3 has 13 amino acids. CDR1 is SNHLY, CDR2 FYNNEI, per germline. In the source study's methods: Quantification of nucleated cells was approximated via reference gene primer amplification. The protocol was immunoSEQ multiplex PCR, while the TCRdb copy is restricted to in-frame clones and leaves out a portion. For V, J and clone size, that table is used; D and trimming come from the DNA. The data show fewer than 300,000 clones, around 83% seen once. The rearrangement links TRBV2 to TRBJ2-5; TRBD1 is a possible D gene (6 bases). The sequence derives from a man aged 80 or over with acute or convalescent COVID-19. Source material: peripheral blood. In DNA form, the CDR3 reads TGTGCCAGCGGTCAGGGGCGCCAAGAGACCCAGTACTTC. Amino acids: CASGQGRQETQYF.